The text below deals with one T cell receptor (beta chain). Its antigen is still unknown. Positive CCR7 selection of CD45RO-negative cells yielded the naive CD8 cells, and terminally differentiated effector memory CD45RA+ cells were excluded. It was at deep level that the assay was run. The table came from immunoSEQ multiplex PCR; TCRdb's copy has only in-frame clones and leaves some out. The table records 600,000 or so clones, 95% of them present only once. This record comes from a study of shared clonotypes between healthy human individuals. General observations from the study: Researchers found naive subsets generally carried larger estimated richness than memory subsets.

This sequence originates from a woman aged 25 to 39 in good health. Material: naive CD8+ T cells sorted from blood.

Here the CDR3 DNA reads TGTGCCATCAGTGAGAATAACAACTACGAGCAGTACTTC. Its protein is CAISENNNYEQYF. The V gene is TRBV10-3, the J gene TRBJ2-7; no clear D. Germline loops: CDR1 ENHRY, CDR2 SYGVKD. Between the trimmed V and J ends, which lost 2 bases and 3 bases, there was a span of 8 bases. This CDR3 has 13 amino acids.